This TCR beta chain was recorded in a study of blood T cell repertoires in COVID-19. Whole-study context: COVID-19 samples collected from the United States, Italy and Spain covered acute and convalescent phases. Sources were T cells, B-cell-depleted T cells, or PBMCs; the material itself was cDNA or gDNA.

Assay: immunoSEQ multiplex PCR; the TCRdb copy retains only in-frame clones and omits some. Of about 220,000 clones in the sample, less than 85% were seen once. The V and J ends lost 6 bases and 4 bases, in that order; junction bases with no gene match: 5. The CDR3 is 13 amino acids. In germline, CDR1 is SEHNR, CDR2 FQNEAQ (reference sequence). What was sequenced was peripheral blood. This receptor was obtained from a woman aged 80 or over with acute or convalescent COVID-19. The chain combines TRBV7-9 with TRBJ1-1; 7 positions agree with TRBD1. The CDR3 DNA reads TGTGCCAGCAGGTTGGGACAGACCACTGAAGCTTTCTTT. Translated, it gives CASRLGQTTEAFF.